This is a list of T cell receptor beta chains from one sample in a study of cytomegalovirus exposure and HLA in healthy donors. This table comes from immunoSEQ multiplex PCR, and its TCRdb copy is limited to in-frame clones, with some not included. The table lists 200,000 to 250,000 clones. The sample taken for sequencing was PBMCs. All receptors derive from a woman aged 25 to 39 in good health and CMV-seropositive. Both conserved end residues are part of each CDR3. Each record gives: J gene, V gene, D gene, CDR3 protein, CDR3 DNA. D genes are given only for firm matches.

TRBJ1-2 | TRBV19 | - | CASKPPDSIGYGYTF | TGTGCCAGTAAGCCCCCGGACAGTATCGGTTATGGCTACACCTTC
TRBJ2-3 | TRBV7-2 | TRBD2 | CASSLGLATDTQYF | TGTGCCAGCAGCTTAGGACTAGCCACAGATACGCAGTATTTT
TRBJ1-2 | TRBV11-2 | TRBD1 | CASSPYFRDRGAYGYTF | TGTGCCAGCAGCCCCTACTTCCGGGACAGGGGGGCCTATGGCTACACCTTC
TRBJ2-5 | TRBV4-3 | - | CASSQDYRSQETQYF | TGCGCCAGCAGCCAAGATTACAGGAGCCAAGAGACCCAGTACTTC
TRBJ1-5 | TRBV2 | - | CASSEGGVQPQHF | TGTGCCAGCAGTGAGGGGGGAGTTCAGCCCCAGCATTTT
TRBJ2-1 | TRBV5-1 | - | CASSSTGGNKAYNEQFF | TGCGCCAGCAGCTCCACTGGGGGGAACAAGGCCTACAATGAGCAGTTCTTC
TRBJ2-7 | TRBV28 | - | CASSLVGGNGEQYF | TGTGCCAGCAGTTTAGTAGGCGGGAATGGCGAGCAGTACTTC
TRBJ1-5 | TRBV10-3 | - | CAISASGGQGNQPQHF | TGTGCCATCAGTGCCTCCGGGGGGCAGGGAAATCAGCCCCAGCATTTT
TRBJ1-2 | TRBV7-2 | TRBD1 | CASSFTGGEYGYTF | TGTGCCAGCAGCTTTACAGGGGGCGAATATGGCTACACCTTC
TRBJ1-4 | TRBV5-8 | TRBD1 | CASSWGSRGITSEKLFF | TGTGCCAGCAGCTGGGGAAGCAGGGGGATAACGTCTGAGAAACTGTTTTTT
TRBJ1-5 | TRBV7-9 | - | CASSRAGSDQPQHF | TGTGCCAGCAGCCGGGCGGGGTCGGATCAGCCCCAGCATTTT
TRBJ2-5 | TRBV7-8 | - | CASSLGGGETQYF | TGTGCCAGCAGCTTAGGTGGAGGGGAGACCCAGTACTTC
TRBJ2-7 | TRBV6-1 | - | CASTERDVSGTRSYEQYF | TGTGCCAGCACTGAAAGGGATGTGAGTGGGACACGCTCCTACGAGCAGTACTTC
TRBJ2-1 | TRBV4-1 | - | CASSQSGNEQFF | TGCGCCAGCAGCCAATCAGGGAATGAGCAGTTCTTC
TRBJ2-2 | TRBV5-4 | TRBD2 | CASSHGGGMAGELFF | TGTGCCAGCAGCCATGGGGGGGGAATGGCCGGGGAGCTGTTTTTT
TRBJ1-4 | TRBV28 | TRBD1 | CASRAGGEKLFF | TGTGCCAGCAGGGCAGGGGGGGAAAAACTGTTTTTT
TRBJ2-3 | TRBV29-1 | TRBD2 | CSVEDSTSGLSDTQYF | TGCAGCGTTGAAGATAGTACTAGCGGGCTCTCAGATACGCAGTATTTT